These 17 T cell receptor beta chains came from one sample sequenced in a study of regulatory T cells in long-lasting Graves disease. Time point indicated: persistent/refractory GD, antithyroid drugs over 5 years with positive TRAb. PBMC RNA served as the TCR library source. To make TCR beta libraries, researchers used iRepertoire HTBI primers and Arm-PCR of CDR3 regions. TCRdb re-analysed the multiplex PCR reads in MiXCR, keeping a single row per CDR3 protein. The repertoire includes more than 350,000 distinct CDR3 sequences, roughly a fifth of them detected once, and roughly an eighth sits in the top ten. The material sequenced was peripheral blood mononuclear cells (PBMCs), taken when the disease was refractory, from a patient treated with antithyroid drugs. All receptors derive from a female donor with Graves disease.

This chain uses TRBV11-2 with TRBJ1-1, with D possibly being TRBD1 (5 bases). V was cut by 1 base and J by 0 bases, with 9 bases left in between. CDR1 SGHAT and CDR2 FQNNGV come from the germline V gene. The CDR3 covers 15 residues. CDR3 bases: TGTGCCAGCAGCTTAGGGGGGGACCTGAACACTGAAGCTTTCTTT. As protein: CASSLGGDLNTEAFF.

V gene TRBV9 combines with J gene TRBJ2-1; TRBD1 agrees at 7 bases. Trimming at V came to 4 bases and at J to 1 base, leaving 11 bases not matched to a gene. Germline values: CDR1 SGDLS, CDR2 YYNGEE. The CDR3 covers 17 residues. This CDR3 is CASSLPKTTGSYNEQFF. DNA of the CDR3: TGTGCCAGCAGCTTGCCGAAGACGACAGGGTCCTACAATGAGCAGTTCTTC.

This clonotype was recorded many times. The chain couples TRBV3-1 to TRBJ2-7; D might be TRBD1 (6 bases). Germline CDR1 is LGHDT and CDR2 is YNNKEL (reference sequence). V was trimmed by 1 base and J by 0 bases, leaving 13 bases between them. The CDR3 is 16 amino acids. Here the CDR3 reads CASSQAEQGVSYEQYF. The CDR3 DNA is TGTGCCAGCAGCCAAGCAGAACAGGGTGTCTCCTACGAGCAGTACTTC.

This clonotype was counted ten times or more. The chain is built from TRBV28 and TRBJ1-1; D not certain. The CDR3 consists of 14 residues. V was shortened by 3 bases and J by 2 bases, with 10 bases between the two germline ends. The germline gives CDR1 MDHEN, CDR2 SYDVKM. Written as DNA, the CDR3 is TGTGCCAGCAGTTTTGGCAGGACCAACACTGAAGCTTTCTTT. Protein product: CASSFGRTNTEAFF.

This clonotype was counted many times. The chain couples TRBV7-3 to TRBJ2-5; possibly TRBD1 for D (5 bases). V dropped 5 bases and J dropped 5 bases, with 12 bases sitting between them. Germline V gene lookup returns CDR1 SGHTA and CDR2 FQGTGA. The CDR3 consists of 13 residues. CDR3 loop: CASSPSGSETQYF. CDR3 in DNA: TGTGCCAGCAGCCCATCAGGGTCGGAGACCCAGTACTTC.

In its sample, this clonotype was seen many times. This chain links TRBV19 with TRBJ1-1; D is unresolved. Between the trimmed V and J ends, which lost 4 bases and 5 bases, there was a span of 5 bases. This CDR3 is built from 11 residues. Looked up from germline, CDR1 is LNHDA and CDR2 is SQIVND (reference sequence). The CDR3 protein is CASSKVTEAFF. The CDR3 DNA reads as TGTGCCAGTAGTAAGGTAACTGAAGCTTTCTTT.

This clonotype was counted a few times. This sequence joins TRBV3-1 and TRBJ1-4; 9 bases match TRBD1. J lost 5 bases, V lost 1 base, and 2 bases had no gene match. CDR3 length: 15 amino acids. CDR1 and CDR2 (germline): LGHDT, YNNKEL (reference sequence). CDR3 sequence reads: CASSQAGQGNEKLFF. CDR3 DNA: TGTGCCAGCAGCCAAGCGGGACAGGGAAATGAAAAACTGTTTTTT.

This clonotype appeared many times. The chain links TRBV28 to TRBJ1-5; 7 nucleotides agree with TRBD1. The CDR3 length is 18 residues. In germline, CDR1 is MDHEN, CDR2 SYDVKM. Losses at the gene ends were 7 bases for V and 0 bases for J; bases not matched to a gene: 15. CDR3 loop: CASNLATGRLPSNQPQHF. In nucleotides, the CDR3 is TGTGCCAGCAACTTGGCGACAGGGCGACTCCCTAGCAATCAGCCCCAGCATTTT.

In this sample, this clonotype turned up many times. The chain employs TRBV12-3 or TRBV12-4 and TRBJ1-2; no reliable D call. The CDR3 is 14 residues long. The V and J ends lost 4 bases and 5 bases respectively, with 14 bases between them. CDR3 loop: CASSSLGLRYGYTF. The CDR3 bases are TGTGCCAGCAGTTCCCTCGGGCTGCGGTATGGCTACACCTTC.

V gene TRBV12-3 or TRBV12-4 combines with J gene TRBJ1-2; weak D call: TRBD1 (5 bases). The CDR3 spans 14 residues. Trimming stripped 10 bases from V and 6 bases from J, with 21 bases between. The CDR3 here is CANSIGAGLNGYTF. The CDR3 region has the DNA TGTGCCAACTCGATCGGGGCAGGACTGAATGGCTACACCTTC.

V is TRBV11-2 and J is TRBJ2-3, with 11 bases that match TRBD1. Germline loops: CDR1 SGHAT, CDR2 FQNNGV. The CDR3 has 15 amino acids. Trimming took 0 bases from V and 6 from J; bases not matched to a gene: 2. The CDR3 DNA reads as TGTGCCAGCAGCTTAGACGGACAGGGGGCGGATACGCAGTATTTT. This translates into CASSLDGQGADTQYF.

This clonotype was counted only a few times. The chain links TRBV5-1 to TRBJ2-7; no clear D gene. V lost 1 base to trimming and J lost 6 bases, with 8 bases between them. The CDR3 spans 12 residues. Germline CDR1 SGHRS, CDR2 YFSETQ. The CDR3 protein is CASSLRPGEQYF. DNA of the CDR3: TGCGCCAGCAGCTTGAGGCCGGGCGAGCAGTACTTC.

In its sample, this clonotype was seen many times. V usage is TRBV3-1 and J usage is TRBJ2-5; D not resolved. This CDR3 has 14 amino acids. V was pared by 4 bases and J by 6 bases, with 15 bases between. Germline V gives CDR1 LGHDT, CDR2 YNNKEL (reference sequence). In DNA, the CDR3 is TGTGCCAGCAGCCTCCGAATGGCGTCGCAGACCCAGTACTTC. Translating gives CASSLRMASQTQYF.

V gene TRBV18 combines with J gene TRBJ2-7; 12 nucleotides match TRBD1. The V gene's germline CDR1 is KGHSH and CDR2 LQKENI. J lost 6 bases, V lost 3 bases, and 3 bases had no gene match. CDR3 size: 14 residues. The DNA of the CDR3 is TGTGCCAGCTCACCCGGGGACAGGGGGCCCGAGCAGTACTTC. This gives the protein CASSPGDRGPEQYF.

This clonotype was observed many times. The rearrangement links TRBV2 to TRBJ2-5, with TRBD1 as a possible D gene (6 bases). The V end was cut by 6 bases, the J end by 1 base, with 15 bases between. The germline V gene has CDR1 SNHLY and CDR2 FYNNEI. The CDR3 is made up of 15 amino acids. CDR3: CASSGTTGTQETQYF. CDR3 in DNA: TGTGCCAGCAGCGGCACGACAGGCACCCAAGAGACCCAGTACTTC.

This clonotype was counted ten times or more. At one end, the junction sequence differs from germline, possibly due to a read error. The chain employs TRBV11-2 and TRBJ2-5, with 7 nucleotides matching TRBD1. The CDR3 has 16 amino acids. The V gene's germline CDR1 is SGHAT and CDR2 FQNNGV. This CDR3 reads CASSLEGTGAQETQYF. CDR3 DNA sequence: TGTGCCAGCAGCCTAGAGGGAACAGGGGCGCAGGAGACCCAGTACTTC.

In this sample, this clonotype turned up a few times. The rearrangement links TRBV9 to TRBJ2-5; D gene ambiguous. The CDR3 runs 16 residues. V lost 0 bases and J lost 5, with 17 bases in between. CDR1 is SGDLS, CDR2 YYNGEE, per germline. CDR3 residues: CASSVEAKAVWETQYF. The CDR3, as DNA: TGTGCCAGCAGCGTAGAAGCAAAGGCAGTTTGGGAGACCCAGTACTTC.